These T cell receptor beta chains were read from a single sample in a study of blood T cell repertoires in COVID-19. Assay used: immunoSEQ multiplex PCR; TCRdb lists only in-frame clones, some missing. The table has over 200,000 clones, approximately 90% seen once; the top ten hold approximately 3.7%. What was sequenced was peripheral blood. These receptors were collected from a man aged 55 to 69 who had recovered from COVID-19. The CDR3 runs from the conserved cysteine through the conserved F or W. Each record gives: clone size, V gene, D gene, J gene, CDR3 protein, CDR3 DNA. D genes are given only for firm matches. Clone size is given for some rows only: seen once, a few or many times, or a class if the clone is expanded.

>-|TRBV7-9|-|TRBJ2-2
CASSFLQGTTGELFF
TGTGCCAGCAGCTTTTTGCAGGGAACGACCGGGGAGCTGTTTTTT
>-|TRBV5-6|-|TRBJ2-7
CASSLLGATKQYF
TGTGCCAGCAGCTTGTTGGGGGCTACCAAGCAGTACTTC
>-|TRBV21-1|-|TRBJ2-7
CASSTGDTPFLGRNDF
TGTGCCAGCAGCACGGGGGACACCCCTTTTCTCGGGAGGAATGACTTC
>-|TRBV14|TRBD1|TRBJ1-1
CASSQGQGNTEAFF
TGTGCCAGCAGCCAAGGACAGGGGAACACTGAAGCTTTCTTT
>-|TRBV18|TRBD1|TRBJ2-7
CASSPPDRLAYEQYF
TGTGCCAGCTCACCACCGGACAGGCTGGCCTACGAGCAGTACTTC
>-|TRBV4-2|TRBD1|TRBJ2-5
CASSQGNTGVETQYF
TGTGCCAGCAGCCAAGGGAATACAGGGGTTGAGACCCAGTACTTC
>-|TRBV30|-|TRBJ1-4
CAWGALEKLFF
TGTGCCTGGGGGGCCCTCGAAAAACTGTTTTTT
>-|TRBV6-2/TRBV6-3|-|TRBJ2-5
CASSYSIGRGARETQYF
TGTGCCAGCAGTTACTCGATCGGCAGGGGCGCGAGGGAGACCCAGTACTTC
>-|TRBV19|TRBD1|TRBJ2-7
CASSPRDRDYYEQYF
TGTGCCAGTAGTCCCCGGGACAGGGACTATTACGAGCAGTACTTC
>-|TRBV6-5|-|TRBJ2-3
CASSFRAGHTDTQYF
TGTGCCAGCAGTTTCCGAGCGGGCCACACAGATACGCAGTATTTT
>once|TRBV28|-|TRBJ1-5
CASSPWTVNQPQHF
TGTGCCAGCAGCCCCTGGACAGTTAATCAGCCCCAGCATTTT
>once|TRBV12-3/TRBV12-4|-|TRBJ2-1
CASSEHNEQFF
TGTGCCAGCAGCGAGCACAATGAGCAGTTCTTC
>-|TRBV13|TRBD1|TRBJ1-2
CASSLTSDRPGYGYTF
TGTGCCAGCAGCTTAACCTCGGACAGGCCAGGATATGGCTACACCTTC
>-|TRBV5-8|-|TRBJ1-4
CASSFFRGEKLFF
TGTGCCAGCAGCTTTTTCCGGGGTGAAAAACTGTTTTTT
>-|TRBV6-5|TRBD1|TRBJ1-2
CASSYSGQGYGYTF
TGTGCCAGCAGTTACTCTGGACAGGGCTATGGCTACACCTTC
>-|TRBV25-1|TRBD1|TRBJ1-2
CASSFAGTGAYGYTF
TGTGCCAGCAGTTTCGCCGGGACAGGGGCTTATGGCTACACCTTC
>-|TRBV6-4|TRBD2|TRBJ2-3
CASSRTSGTTDTQYF
TGTGCCAGCAGCAGGACTAGCGGGACCACAGATACGCAGTATTTT
>-|TRBV9|TRBD2|TRBJ2-5
CASSVASGVGETQYF
TGTGCCAGCAGCGTAGCTAGCGGGGTTGGAGAGACCCAGTACTTC
>-|TRBV12-3/TRBV12-4|-|TRBJ1-5
CASSPEAGTQHF
TGTGCCAGCAGCCCCGAGGCGGGGACCCAGCATTTT
>once|TRBV11-1|-|TRBJ2-7
CASSSGSSTPPREQYF
TGTGCCAGCAGCTCTGGGTCGAGCACCCCGCCGCGGGAGCAGTACTTC
>-|TRBV11-3|-|TRBJ1-5
CASSLLFSNQPQHF
TGTGCCAGCAGCCTACTCTTTAGCAATCAGCCCCAGCATTTT
>-|TRBV25-1|-|TRBJ1-6
CASSGTQYSPLHF
TGTGCCAGCAGTGGTACACAGTATTCACCCCTCCACTTT
>-|TRBV7-9|-|TRBJ1-2
CASSQDGVYGYTF
TGTGCCAGCAGCCAGGACGGGGTCTATGGCTACACCTTC
>few|TRBV5-8|-|TRBJ1-2
CASSLAPVEENYGYTF
TGTGCCAGCAGCTTGGCTCCAGTCGAGGAAAACTATGGCTACACCTTC
>-|TRBV29-1|-|TRBJ2-7
CSVEDWAGVGEQYF
TGCAGCGTTGAAGATTGGGCAGGGGTCGGGGAGCAGTACTTC
>-|TRBV7-9|-|TRBJ1-2
CASSSPRAAQHGYTF
TGTGCCAGCAGCTCTCCGAGGGCAGCCCAACATGGCTACACCTTC
>-|TRBV27|TRBD2|TRBJ2-4
CASSFTPGLAGGLAKNIQYF
TGTGCCAGCAGTTTTACCCCAGGACTAGCGGGGGGGCTAGCCAAAAACATTCAGTACTTC
>once|TRBV7-6|-|TRBJ1-1
CASSLGQGNTEAFF
TGTGCCAGCAGCTTAGGTCAGGGGAACACTGAAGCTTTCTTT
>once|TRBV10-1|-|TRBJ2-5
CASSDTSASRHQETQYF
TGCGCCAGCAGTGATACGTCGGCTAGCAGACACCAAGAGACCCAGTACTTC
>-|TRBV7-6|-|TRBJ2-7
CASSSISTGDEQYF
TGTGCCAGCAGCTCTATCAGTACGGGGGACGAGCAGTACTTC